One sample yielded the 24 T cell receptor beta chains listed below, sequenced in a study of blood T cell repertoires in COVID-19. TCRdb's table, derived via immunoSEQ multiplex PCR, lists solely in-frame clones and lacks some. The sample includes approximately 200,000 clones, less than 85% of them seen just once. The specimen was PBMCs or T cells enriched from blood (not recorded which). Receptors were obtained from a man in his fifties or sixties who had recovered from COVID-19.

The CDR3 loop is CSGKRGGADTQYF. CDR3 nucleotides: TGCAGCGGAAAACGGGGGGGCGCAGATACGCAGTATTTT. The chain joins TRBV29-1 to TRBJ2-3, with 8 bases identical to TRBD2. V dropped 7 bases and J dropped 4; count of bases not matched to a gene: 7. The germline gives CDR1 SQVTM, CDR2 ANQGSEA. This CDR3 is built from 13 residues.

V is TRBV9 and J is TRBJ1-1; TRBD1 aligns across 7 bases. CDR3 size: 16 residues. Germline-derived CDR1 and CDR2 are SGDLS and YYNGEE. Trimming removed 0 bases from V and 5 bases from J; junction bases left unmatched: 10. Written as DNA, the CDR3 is TGTGCCAGCAGCGTAGAGGGACAGACTGGGAGAACTGAAGCTTTCTTT. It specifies CASSVEGQTGRTEAFF.

This CDR3 is CASSPGYSGNTIYF. The CDR3 bases are TGTGCCAGCAGCCCAGGGTACTCTGGAAACACCATATATTTT. The J gene is TRBJ1-3, the V gene TRBV7-2; perhaps TRBD1 as D (5 bases). Trimming removed 5 bases from V and 0 bases from J, with 8 bases in between. The CDR3 loop spans 14 amino acids. Germline assignment: CDR1 SGHTA and CDR2 FQGNSA.

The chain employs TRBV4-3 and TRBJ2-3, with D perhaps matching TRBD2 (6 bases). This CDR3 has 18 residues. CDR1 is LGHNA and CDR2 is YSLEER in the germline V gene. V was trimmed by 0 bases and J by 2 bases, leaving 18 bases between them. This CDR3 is CASSQEYSGRTNTDTQYF. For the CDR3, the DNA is TGCGCCAGCAGCCAAGAATATAGCGGACGAACGAACACAGATACGCAGTATTTT.

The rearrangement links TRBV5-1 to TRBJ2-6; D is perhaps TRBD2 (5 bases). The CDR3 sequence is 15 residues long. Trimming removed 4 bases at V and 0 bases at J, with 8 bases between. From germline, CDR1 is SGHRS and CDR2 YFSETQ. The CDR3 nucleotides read TGCGCCAGCAGCACGGACTCCTCTGGGGCCAACGTCCTGACTTTC. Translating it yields CASSTDSSGANVLTF.

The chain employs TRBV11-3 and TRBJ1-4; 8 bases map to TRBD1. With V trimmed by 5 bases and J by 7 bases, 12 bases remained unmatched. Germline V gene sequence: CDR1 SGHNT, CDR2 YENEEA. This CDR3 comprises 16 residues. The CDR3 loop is CASSARTGNGVEKLFF. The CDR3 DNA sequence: TGTGCCAGCAGCGCCCGGACAGGGAATGGGGTTGAAAAACTGTTTTTT.

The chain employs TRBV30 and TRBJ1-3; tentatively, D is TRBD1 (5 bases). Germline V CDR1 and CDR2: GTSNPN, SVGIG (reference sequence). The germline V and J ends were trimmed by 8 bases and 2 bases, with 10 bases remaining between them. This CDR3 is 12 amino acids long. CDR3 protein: CAADIPGNTIYF. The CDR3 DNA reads TGTGCCGCGGACATCCCTGGAAACACCATATATTTT.

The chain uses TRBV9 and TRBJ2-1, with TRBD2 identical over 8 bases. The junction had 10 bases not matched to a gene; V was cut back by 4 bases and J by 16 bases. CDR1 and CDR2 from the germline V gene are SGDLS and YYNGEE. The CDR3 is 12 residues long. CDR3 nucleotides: TGTGCCAGCAGCCCCCTCCGGGGGGGCCTCTTCTTC. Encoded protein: CASSPLRGGLFF.

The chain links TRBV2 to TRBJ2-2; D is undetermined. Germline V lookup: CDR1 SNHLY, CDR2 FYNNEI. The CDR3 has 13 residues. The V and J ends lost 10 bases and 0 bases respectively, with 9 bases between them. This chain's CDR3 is CAIYFPNTGELFF. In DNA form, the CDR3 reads TGTGCCATCTACTTCCCGAACACCGGGGAGCTGTTTTTT. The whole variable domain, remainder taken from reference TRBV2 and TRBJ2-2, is EPEVTQTPSHQVTQMGQEVILRCVPISNHLYFYWYRQILGQKVEFLVSFYNNEISEKSEIFDDQFSVERPDGSNFTLKIRSTKLEDSAMYFCAIYFPNTGELFFGEGSRLTVL.

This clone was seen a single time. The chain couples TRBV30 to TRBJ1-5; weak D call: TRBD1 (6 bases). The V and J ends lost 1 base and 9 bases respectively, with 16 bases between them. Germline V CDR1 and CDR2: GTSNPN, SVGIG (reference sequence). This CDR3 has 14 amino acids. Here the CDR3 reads CAWSGGQGRVPQHF. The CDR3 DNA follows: TGTGCCTGGAGTGGCGGCCAGGGGAGGGTGCCCCAGCATTTT.

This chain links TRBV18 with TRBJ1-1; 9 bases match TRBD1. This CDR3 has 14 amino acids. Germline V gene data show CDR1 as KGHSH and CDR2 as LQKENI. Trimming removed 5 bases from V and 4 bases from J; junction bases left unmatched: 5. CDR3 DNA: TGTGCCAGCTCAGTGGGACAGGGAGGCACTGAAGCTTTCTTT. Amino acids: CASSVGQGGTEAFF.

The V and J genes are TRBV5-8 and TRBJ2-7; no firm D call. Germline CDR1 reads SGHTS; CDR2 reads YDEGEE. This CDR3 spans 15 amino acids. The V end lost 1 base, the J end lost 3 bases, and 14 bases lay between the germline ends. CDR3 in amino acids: CASSLRPSPIYEQYF. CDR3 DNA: TGTGCCAGCAGCTTGAGACCTAGTCCTATCTACGAGCAGTACTTC.

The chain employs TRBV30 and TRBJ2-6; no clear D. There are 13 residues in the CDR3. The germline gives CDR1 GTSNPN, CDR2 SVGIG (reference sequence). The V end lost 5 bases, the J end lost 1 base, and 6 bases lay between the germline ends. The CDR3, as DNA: TGTGCCTGGGGCGTGTCTGGGGCCAACGTCCTGACTTTC. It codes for CAWGVSGANVLTF.

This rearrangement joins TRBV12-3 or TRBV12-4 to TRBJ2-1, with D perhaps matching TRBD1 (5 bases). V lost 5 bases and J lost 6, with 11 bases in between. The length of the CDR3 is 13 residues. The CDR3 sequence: CASSLRVSNEQFF. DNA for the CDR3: TGTGCCAGCAGTCTCAGGGTATCCAATGAGCAGTTCTTC.

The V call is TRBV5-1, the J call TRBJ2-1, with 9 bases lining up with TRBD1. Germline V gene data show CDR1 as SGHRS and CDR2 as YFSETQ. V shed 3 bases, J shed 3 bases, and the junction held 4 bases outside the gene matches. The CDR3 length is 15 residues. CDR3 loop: CASSSQGAFYNEQFF. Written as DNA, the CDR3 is TGCGCCAGCAGCTCACAGGGGGCATTCTACAATGAGCAGTTCTTC.

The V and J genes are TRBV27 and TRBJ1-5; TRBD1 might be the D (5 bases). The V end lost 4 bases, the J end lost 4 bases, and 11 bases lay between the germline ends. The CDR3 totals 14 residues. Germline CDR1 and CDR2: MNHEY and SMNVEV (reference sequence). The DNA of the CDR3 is TGTGCCAGCAGTTGGGGGGGTCCTAATCAGCCCCAGCATTTT. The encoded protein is CASSWGGPNQPQHF.

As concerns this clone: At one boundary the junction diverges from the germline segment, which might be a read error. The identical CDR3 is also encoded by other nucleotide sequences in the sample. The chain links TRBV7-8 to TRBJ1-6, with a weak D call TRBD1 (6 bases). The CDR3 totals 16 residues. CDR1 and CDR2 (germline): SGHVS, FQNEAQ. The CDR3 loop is CASSLRAGGYNSPLHF. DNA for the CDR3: TGTGCCAGCAGTTTAAGGGCGGGGGGCTATAATTCACCTCTCCACTTT.

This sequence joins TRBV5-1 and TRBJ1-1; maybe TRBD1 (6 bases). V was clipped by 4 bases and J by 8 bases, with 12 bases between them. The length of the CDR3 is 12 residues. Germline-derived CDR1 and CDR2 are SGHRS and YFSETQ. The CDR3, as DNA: TGCGCCAGCAGCACAGGGACGAGCGAAGCTTTCTTT. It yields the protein CASSTGTSEAFF.

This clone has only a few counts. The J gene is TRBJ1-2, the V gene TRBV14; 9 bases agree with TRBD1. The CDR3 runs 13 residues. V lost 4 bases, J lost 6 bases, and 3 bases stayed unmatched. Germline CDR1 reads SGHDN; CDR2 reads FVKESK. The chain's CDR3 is CASSPQGAHGYTF. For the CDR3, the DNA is TGTGCCAGCAGCCCACAGGGGGCCCATGGCTACACCTTC.

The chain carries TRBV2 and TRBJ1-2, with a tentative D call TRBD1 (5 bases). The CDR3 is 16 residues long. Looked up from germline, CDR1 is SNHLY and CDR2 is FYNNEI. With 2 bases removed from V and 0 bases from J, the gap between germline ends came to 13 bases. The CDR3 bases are TGTGCCAGCAGTGAAATAACAGGCCGAGCTAACTATGGCTACACCTTC. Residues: CASSEITGRANYGYTF.

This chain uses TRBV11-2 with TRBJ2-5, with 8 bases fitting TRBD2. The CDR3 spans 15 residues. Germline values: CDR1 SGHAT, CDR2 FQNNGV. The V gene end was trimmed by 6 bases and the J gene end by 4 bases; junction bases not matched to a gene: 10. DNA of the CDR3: TGTGCCAGCAGTCCATTCGGGGGGGTTGGAGAGACCCAGTACTTC. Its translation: CASSPFGGVGETQYF. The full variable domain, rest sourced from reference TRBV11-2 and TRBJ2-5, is EAGVAQSPRYKIIEKRQSVAFWCNPISGHATLYWYQQILGQGPKLLIQFQNNGVVDDSQLPKDRFSAERLKGVDSTLKIQPAKLEDSAVYLCASSPFGGVGETQYFGPGTRLLVL.

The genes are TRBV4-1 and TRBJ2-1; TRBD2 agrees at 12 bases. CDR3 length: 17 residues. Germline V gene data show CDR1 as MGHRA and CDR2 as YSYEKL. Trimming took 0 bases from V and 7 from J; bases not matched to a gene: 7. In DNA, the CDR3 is TGCGCCAGCAGCCAAGACCAACGACTAGCGGGGGCTAATGAGCAGTTCTTC. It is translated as CASSQDQRLAGANEQFF.

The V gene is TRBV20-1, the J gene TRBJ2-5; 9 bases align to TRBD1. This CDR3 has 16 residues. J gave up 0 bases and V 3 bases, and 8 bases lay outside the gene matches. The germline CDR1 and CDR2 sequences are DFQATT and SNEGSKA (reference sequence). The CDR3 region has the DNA TGCAGTGCTAGTCCCCCGGGACAGGGATACCAAGAGACCCAGTACTTC. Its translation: CSASPPGQGYQETQYF.

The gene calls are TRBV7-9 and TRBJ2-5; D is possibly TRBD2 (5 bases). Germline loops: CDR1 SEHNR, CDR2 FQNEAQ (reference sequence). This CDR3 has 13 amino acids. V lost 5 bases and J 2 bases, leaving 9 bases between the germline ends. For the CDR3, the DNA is TGTGCCAGCAGCCGAGACTATCAAGAGACCCAGTACTTC. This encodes CASSRDYQETQYF.